These 17 T cell receptor beta chains share one sample of origin, sequenced in a study of response to subunit inactivated influenza vaccine. From the RT-PCR reads, TCRdb called clonotypes with MiXCR, one entry per CDR3 protein. This repertoire shows around 600,000 distinct CDR3 sequences, 11% found once; its top ten account for approximately 11%. The same data also went into a second study, on T cells expressing NK-cell markers. From that paper: A 5'RACE template switching approach incorporating UMIs was used to make TCR beta cDNA.

The specimen was PBMCs from blood, collected on the day of vaccination. The receptors were gathered from a man aged 45-60 years who received an inactivated influenza vaccine.

The V and J genes are TRBV15 and TRBJ1-1; D call uncertain. Trimming removed 0 bases from V and 0 bases from J, with 8 bases in between. CDR3 length: 15 residues. Germline loops: CDR1 LNHNV, CDR2 YYDKDF (reference sequence). CDR3 loop: CATSREGNMNTEAFF. For the CDR3, the DNA is TGTGCCACCAGCAGAGAGGGGAACATGAACACTGAAGCTTTCTTT.

The chain employs TRBV5-5 and TRBJ2-7; D is unclear. With 0 bases removed from V and 1 base from J, the gap between germline ends came to 8 bases. Germline values: CDR1 SGHKS, CDR2 YYEKEE (reference sequence). The CDR3 contains 14 residues. CDR3: CASSLGQESYEQYF. CDR3 sequence (DNA): TGTGCCAGCAGCTTGGGGCAGGAATCCTACGAGCAGTACTTC. Filled out from reference TRBV5-5 and TRBJ2-7, the complete variable domain reads DAGVTQSPTHLIKTRGQQVTLRCSPISGHKSVSWYQQVLGQGPQFIFQYYEKEERGRGNFPDRFSARQFPNYSSELNVNALLLGDSALYLCASSLGQESYEQYFGPGTRLTVT.

This clonotype was counted a few times. This sequence joins TRBV6-2 or TRBV6-3 and TRBJ2-7; 7 nucleotides agree with TRBD1. J lost 3 bases, V lost 7 bases, and 15 bases had no gene match. In germline, CDR1 is MNHEY, CDR2 SVGEGT. The CDR3 totals 16 residues. The CDR3 loop reads CASTGTDHTTNYEQYF. As DNA, the CDR3 is TGTGCCAGCACCGGGACAGACCATACTACGAACTACGAGCAGTACTTC.

In this sample, this clonotype turned up a few times. V is TRBV18 and J is TRBJ2-7; perhaps D is TRBD1 or TRBD2 (5 bases each). Germline V gene sequence: CDR1 KGHSH, CDR2 LQKENI. Deletions cut 6 bases from V and 4 bases from J, with 22 bases between. CDR3 size: 16 residues. The CDR3: CASSPSRVGPGYEQYF. The CDR3 DNA is TGTGCCAGCTCCCCTTCCCGGGTGGGACCCGGTTACGAGCAGTACTTC.

Ten or more counts support this clonotype. The chain couples TRBV24-1 to TRBJ2-5, with unresolved D. The CDR3 sequence is 14 residues long. The germline gives CDR1 KGHDR, CDR2 SFDVKD. The germline V and J ends were trimmed by 5 bases and 3 bases, with 12 bases remaining between them. CDR3 loop: CATSGLAAEETQYF. The CDR3 DNA follows: TGTGCCACCAGTGGATTGGCAGCCGAAGAGACCCAGTACTTC.

Only a few counts were recorded for this clonotype. The chain combines TRBV7-9 with TRBJ2-1, with 8 bases fitting TRBD1. CDR3 length: 15 amino acids. V lost 3 bases to trimming and J lost 8 bases; unmatched junction nucleotides: 9. Germline V gives CDR1 SEHNR, CDR2 FQNEAQ (reference sequence). CDR3 nucleotides: TGTGCCAGCAGCTTTATCCAGGGGGCAGAAGATGAGCAGTTCTTC. It specifies CASSFIQGAEDEQFF.

This clonotype was found a few times. This rearrangement joins TRBV12-3 or TRBV12-4 to TRBJ2-1; 12 nucleotides match TRBD2. The CDR3 loop spans 15 amino acids. V was pared by 2 bases and J by 6 bases, with 2 bases of the junction left unmatched. CDR3 nucleotide sequence: TGTGCCAGCAGTTTAACTAGCGGGGGGCCCAATGAGCAGTTCTTC. This translates into CASSLTSGGPNEQFF.

This clonotype occurred a few times. The chain combines TRBV7-9 with TRBJ2-2, with 7 bases aligning to TRBD1. Trimming removed 1 base from V and 1 base from J; junction bases left unmatched: 6. Germline loops: CDR1 SEHNR, CDR2 FQNEAQ (reference sequence). This CDR3 spans 17 amino acids. CDR3: CASSLEPDRVNTGELFF. CDR3 DNA: TGTGCCAGCAGCTTAGAGCCCGACAGGGTGAACACCGGGGAGCTGTTTTTT.

This chain uses TRBV6-5 with TRBJ2-2; D is perhaps TRBD1 or TRBD2 (6 bases each). CDR3 length: 16 amino acids. CDR1 and CDR2 from the germline V gene are MNHEY and SVGAGI. The germline V and J ends were trimmed by 4 bases and 1 base, with 13 bases remaining between them. The CDR3 bases are TGTGCCAGCAGTTTGAGGGGGGTCAAGAACACCGGGGAGCTGTTTTTT. Encoded protein: CASSLRGVKNTGELFF.

This clonotype was seen a few times. The V and J genes are TRBV19 and TRBJ2-1, with 9 bases lining up with TRBD2. Per germline, CDR1 LNHDA and CDR2 SQIVND (reference sequence). The CDR3 covers 18 residues. After removal of 5 bases from V and 2 bases from J, the junction contained 13 bases not matched to a gene. The CDR3 reads CASSLGLAKITPYNEQFF. The CDR3 DNA reads TGTGCCAGTAGTCTAGGACTAGCGAAGATAACTCCCTACAATGAGCAGTTCTTC.

There are a few counts of this clonotype. The V and J genes are TRBV5-1 and TRBJ2-7; D remains unclear. Trimming left V 5 bases short and J 2 bases short, with 8 bases between. CDR1 SGHRS and CDR2 YFSETQ come from the germline V gene. CDR3 length: 12 residues. CDR3 protein: CASSSPPYEQYF. The CDR3, as DNA: TGCGCCAGCAGTTCGCCTCCCTACGAGCAGTACTTC.

This clonotype was observed a handful of times. The gene calls are TRBV4-3 and TRBJ2-3; 9 bases map to TRBD2. The CDR3 spans 16 residues. The germline CDR1 and CDR2 sequences are LGHNA and YSLEER. Trimming cost V 4 bases and J 3 bases; bases outside gene matches: 8. The CDR3 DNA reads TGCGCCAGCAGCCTACGGGTTAGCGGGAGAACAGATACGCAGTATTTT. Amino acids: CASSLRVSGRTDTQYF.

The J gene is TRBJ2-7, the V gene TRBV5-1; the match to TRBD1 covers 7 bases. In germline, CDR1 is SGHRS, CDR2 YFSETQ. Losses at the gene ends were 2 bases for V and 4 bases for J; bases not matched to a gene: 6. This CDR3 has 14 residues. In nucleotides, the CDR3 is TGCGCCAGCAGCTTTGGTCAGGGGGAGTACGAGCAGTACTTC. Translating gives CASSFGQGEYEQYF.

The chain links TRBV5-1 to TRBJ2-5; 8 nucleotides line up with TRBD1. V shed 0 bases and J 0 bases; nucleotides not matched to a gene: 4. This CDR3 region has 16 residues. Per the germline V gene, CDR1 is SGHRS and CDR2 is YFSETQ. In nucleotides, the CDR3 is TGCGCCAGCAGCTTGGTATTGGGACAGGACCAAGAGACCCAGTACTTC. Translated: CASSLVLGQDQETQYF. Using reference TRBV5-1 and TRBJ2-5 for the parts outside the CDR3, the full variable domain is KAGVTQTPRYLIKTRGQQVTLSCSPISGHRSVSWYQQTPGQGLQFLFEYFSETQRNKGNFPGRFSGRQFSNSRSEMNVSTLELGDSALYLCASSLVLGQDQETQYFGPGTRLLVL.

V and J are TRBV12-3 or TRBV12-4 and TRBJ1-2; D unresolved. There are 13 residues in the CDR3. Trimming left V 3 bases short and J 7 bases short, with 12 bases between. CDR3 residues: CASSLGGVSGYTF. The CDR3 nucleotides are TGTGCCAGCAGTTTGGGCGGGGTATCTGGCTACACCTTC.

The V gene is TRBV11-2, the J gene TRBJ2-1; the match to TRBD2 covers 10 bases. In germline, CDR1 is SGHAT, CDR2 FQNNGV. The CDR3 runs to 14 residues. Unmatched junction bases numbered 6, after V lost 4 bases and J lost 9 bases. CDR3 residues: CASSSLAGASEQFF. In nucleotides, the CDR3 is TGTGCCAGCAGCTCGCTAGCGGGGGCGAGTGAGCAGTTCTTC. Drawing the rest from reference TRBV11-2 and TRBJ2-1, the complete variable domain is EAGVAQSPRYKIIEKRQSVAFWCNPISGHATLYWYQQILGQGPKLLIQFQNNGVVDDSQLPKDRFSAERLKGVDSTLKIQPAKLEDSAVYLCASSSLAGASEQFFGPGTRLTVL.

This clonotype was seen a few times. J is TRBJ2-5 and V is TRBV29-1; 9 positions match TRBD2. CDR3 length: 14 amino acids. Germline assignment: CDR1 SQVTM and CDR2 ANQGSEA. The J segment lost 4 bases and the V segment lost 6 bases, leaving 9 bases of the junction unmatched. CDR3 sequence: CSVGRASGIETQYF. The CDR3 DNA follows: TGCAGCGTGGGGCGGGCTAGCGGGATAGAGACCCAGTACTTC.